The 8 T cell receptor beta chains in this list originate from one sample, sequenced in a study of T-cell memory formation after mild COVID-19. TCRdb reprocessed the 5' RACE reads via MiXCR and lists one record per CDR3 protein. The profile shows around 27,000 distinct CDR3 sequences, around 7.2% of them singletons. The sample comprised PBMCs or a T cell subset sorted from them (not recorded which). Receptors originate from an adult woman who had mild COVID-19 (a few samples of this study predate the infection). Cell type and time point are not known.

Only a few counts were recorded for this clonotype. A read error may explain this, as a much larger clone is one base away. DNA for the CDR3: TGTGCCAGCAGTTTCGGGGACAGGGGGTCGAATGAGCAGTTCTTC. Protein: CASSFGDRGSNEQFF. The chain uses TRBV12-3 or TRBV12-4 and TRBJ2-1, with 11 nucleotides matching TRBD1. The CDR3 has 15 residues. Losses at the gene ends were 3 bases for V and 7 bases for J; bases not matched to a gene: 5.

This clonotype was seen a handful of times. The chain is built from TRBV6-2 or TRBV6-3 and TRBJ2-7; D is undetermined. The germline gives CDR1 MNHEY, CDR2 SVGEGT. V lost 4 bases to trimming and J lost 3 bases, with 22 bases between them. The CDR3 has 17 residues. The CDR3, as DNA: TGTGCCAGCAGTTCCTCCCCCCGGGCCCCGCTTCTCTACGAGCAGTACTTC. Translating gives CASSSSPRAPLLYEQYF.

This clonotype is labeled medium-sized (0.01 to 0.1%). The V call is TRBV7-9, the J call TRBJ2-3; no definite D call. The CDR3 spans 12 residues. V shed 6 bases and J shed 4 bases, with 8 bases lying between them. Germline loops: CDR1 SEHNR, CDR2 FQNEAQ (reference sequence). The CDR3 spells CASSFTPDTQYF. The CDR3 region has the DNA TGTGCCAGCAGTTTTACACCAGATACGCAGTATTTT. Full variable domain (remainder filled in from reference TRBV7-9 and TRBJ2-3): DTGVSQNPRHKITKRGQNVTFRCDPISEHNRLYWYRQTLGQGPEFLTYFQNEAQLEKSRLLSDRFSAERPKGSFSTLEIQRTEQGDSAMYLCASSFTPDTQYFGPGTRLTVL.

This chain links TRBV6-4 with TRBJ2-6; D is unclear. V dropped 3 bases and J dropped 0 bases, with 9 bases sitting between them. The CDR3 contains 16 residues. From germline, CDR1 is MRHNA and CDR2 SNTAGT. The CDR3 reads CASSESSRSGANVLTF. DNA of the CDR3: TGTGCCAGCAGTGAATCCTCACGCTCTGGGGCCAACGTCCTGACTTTC.

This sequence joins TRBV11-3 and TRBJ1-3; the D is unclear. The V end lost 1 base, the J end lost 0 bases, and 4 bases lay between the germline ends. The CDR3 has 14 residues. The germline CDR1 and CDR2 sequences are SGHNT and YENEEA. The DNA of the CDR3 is TGTGCCAGCAGCTTAGGGCTCTCTGGAAACACCATATATTTT. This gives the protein CASSLGLSGNTIYF.

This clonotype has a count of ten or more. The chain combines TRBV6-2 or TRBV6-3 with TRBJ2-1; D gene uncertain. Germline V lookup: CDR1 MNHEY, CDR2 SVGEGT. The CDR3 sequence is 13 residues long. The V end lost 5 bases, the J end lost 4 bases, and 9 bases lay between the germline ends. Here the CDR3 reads CASSDQGYNEQFF. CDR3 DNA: TGTGCCAGCAGTGACCAAGGGTACAATGAGCAGTTCTTC.

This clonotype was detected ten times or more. This chain's CDR3 is CSSRRAGGSNEQFF. The CDR3 DNA reads as TGCAGTTCCAGGAGGGCGGGAGGGAGTAATGAGCAGTTCTTC. The chain links TRBV20-1 to TRBJ2-1, with TRBD2 matching over 9 bases. V lost 8 bases and J lost 7; bases outside the gene matches: 12. Per the germline V gene, CDR1 is DFQATT and CDR2 is SNEGSKA (reference sequence). CDR3 length equals 14 residues.

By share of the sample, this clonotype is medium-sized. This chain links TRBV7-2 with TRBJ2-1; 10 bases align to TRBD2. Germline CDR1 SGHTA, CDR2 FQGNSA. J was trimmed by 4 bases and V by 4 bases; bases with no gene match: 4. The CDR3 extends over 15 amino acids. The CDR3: CASSSSGSTYNEQFF. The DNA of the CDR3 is TGTGCCAGCAGCTCTAGCGGGAGTACTTACAATGAGCAGTTCTTC.